This T cell receptor (beta chain) was sequenced for a study of blood T cell repertoires in COVID-19. Method: immunoSEQ multiplex PCR; TCRdb's copy keeps in-frame clones and lacks some. The sample holds about 220,000 clones, approximately 85% seen once. V dropped 5 bases and J dropped 5; count of bases not matched to a gene: 8. The germline V gene encodes CDR1 SGHVS and CDR2 FNYEAQ. The CDR3 loop spans 14 amino acids. Sequences were obtained from peripheral blood. The receptor's source is a woman in her 70s with COVID-19, enrolled during active disease. The genes are TRBV7-6 and TRBJ1-1; TRBD1 matches at 7 bases. As DNA, the CDR3 is TGTGCCAGCAGCGGCGGAGGGGGCAGGACTGAAGCTTTCTTT. Translated: CASSGGGGRTEAFF.